Listed below are T cell receptor beta chains from one sample, sequenced in a study of CD8 T cells in ankylosing spondylitis. TCRdb re-called the 5' RACE reads through MiXCR, storing one row per CDR3 protein. The sample has 150,000 to 200,000 distinct CDR3 sequences, roughly 13% seen once. Source material: blood, either unsorted or a sorted T cell fraction (not recorded which). The receptors here all came from a female donor with ankylosing spondylitis or in good health (not recorded which). The CDR3 runs from the conserved cysteine through the conserved F or W. D genes are given only for firm matches. Clone size appears in some rows only: once, few, many, or a class for an expanded clone.

TRBV5-3	-	TRBD2	TRBJ2-1	TGTGCCAGAAGCCCATCCGGGACTAGCGCCTACAATGAGCAGTTCTTC	CARSPSGTSAYNEQFF
TRBV20-1	many	-	TRBJ1-2	TGCAGTGCTCCTCCAACAGGGCCGGGTGGCTATGGCTACACCTTC	CSAPPTGPGGYGYTF
TRBV20-1	few	-	TRBJ2-5	TGCAGTGCTAGCCCTCAGTTATCGGAGACCCAGTACTTC	CSASPQLSETQYF
TRBV20-1	many	-	TRBJ2-3	TGCAGTGCTAAACCGTGGGGAGATACGCAGTATTTT	CSAKPWGDTQYF
TRBV7-9	-	TRBD1	TRBJ1-6	TGTGCCAGCAGCCCTGGGGCAGGGACAGGGAGTTCACCCCTCCACTTT	CASSPGAGTGSSPLHF
TRBV5-1	many	TRBD1	TRBJ2-2	TGCGCCAGCAGCACAGGACAGGGTGGCGGGGAGCTGTTTTTT	CASSTGQGGGELFF
TRBV20-1	few	TRBD1	TRBJ1-1	TGCAGTGCTAGAGCCGGACAGGGAGGGACTGAAGCTTTCTTT	CSARAGQGGTEAFF
TRBV28	many	-	TRBJ2-3	TGTGCCAGCAGTTGGGTGGGGTCGGGCACAGATACGCAGTATTTT	CASSWVGSGTDTQYF
TRBV30	few	TRBD2	TRBJ2-1	TGTGCCTGGAGGGGACTAGCGGGCTCCTACAATGAGCAGTTCTTC	CAWRGLAGSYNEQFF
TRBV10-3	few	TRBD2	TRBJ2-2	TGTGCCACCCTCATCGGCGGGAGCACCGGGGAGCTGTTTTTT	CATLIGGSTGELFF
TRBV5-6	many	TRBD2	TRBJ2-2	TGTGCCAGCAGCTTGTTGACCCTTAGCGGGACGAACACCGGGGAGCTGTTTTTT	CASSLLTLSGTNTGELFF
TRBV4-3	few	-	TRBJ2-1	TGCGCCAGCAGCCAGGTGGGGGCGAGTGAGCAGTTCTTC	CASSQVGASEQFF
TRBV7-8	many	-	TRBJ1-1	TGTGCCAGCAGCCCGAACGGGGATGACACTGAAGCTTTCTTT	CASSPNGDDTEAFF
TRBV28	many	-	TRBJ1-1	TGTGCCAGCAGACTAGGGTGGAACACTGAAGCTTTCTTT	CASRLGWNTEAFF
TRBV20-1	many	-	TRBJ2-1	TGCAGTGCTAGTTTGGGGAACAATGAGCAGTTCTTC	CSASLGNNEQFF